This TCR beta chain was obtained from a study of blood T cell repertoires in COVID-19. The V end was cut by 5 bases, the J end by 4 bases, with 18 bases between. The CDR3 consists of 16 residues. CDR1 is SGHDN, CDR2 FVKESK, per germline. This clone is termed medium-sized. Assay: immunoSEQ multiplex PCR; the TCRdb copy retains only in-frame clones and omits some. The table includes tens of thousands of clones, approximately 78% detected once. The specimen was peripheral blood. V usage is TRBV14 and J usage is TRBJ2-1; D perhaps matches TRBD1 (6 bases). The sequence derives from a man between 60 and 75 years old in a cohort sampled during active COVID-19. This CDR3 is CASSDKRTALYNEQFF. In DNA form, the CDR3 reads TGTGCCAGCAGCGACAAAAGGACAGCATTATACAATGAGCAGTTCTTC.